This TCR beta chain is drawn from a study of blood T cell repertoires in COVID-19. TCRdb's copy holds only in-frame clones and misses some; the assay was immunoSEQ multiplex PCR. The repertoire includes roughly 250,000 clones, 85% to 90% of them detected once, and approximately 4% sits in the top ten. Germline V CDR1 and CDR2: SGDLS, YYNGEE. V was trimmed by 4 bases and J by 7 bases, leaving 17 bases between them. The CDR3 is made up of 14 amino acids. V usage is TRBV9 and J usage is TRBJ1-2; tentative D call: TRBD1 (5 bases). The sequenced sample was peripheral blood. The TCR was taken from a woman aged 40 to 49 with acute or convalescent COVID-19. The CDR3 DNA reads as TGTGCCAGCAGCCCCCGGTCAACGGGGGGTGGCTACACCTTC. Amino acids: CASSPRSTGGGYTF.